This T cell receptor (beta chain) came from a study of T cells in Graves' hyperthyroidism and ophthalmopathy. TCR beta CDR3 region amplification was performed from RNA transcripts. RT-PCR in the first round (using the HTBI primer set) targeted the TCR CDR3. TCRdb passed the multiplex PCR reads through MiXCR, listing each CDR3 protein once. Of some 620,000 distinct CDR3 sequences in the sample, roughly 16% are singletons; the top ten hold around 3.9%. Patients aged 18 to 65 had newly diagnosed hyperthyroidism that had lasted under 2 months. Germline assignment: CDR1 MNHEY and CDR2 SVGEGT. This CDR3 is built from 16 residues. V lost 2 bases, J lost 6 bases, and 11 bases stayed unmatched. Worth noting for this clonotype: Given the absence of the conserved phenylalanine or tryptophan at the CDR3 end, a read error is likely.

The chain recombines TRBV6-2 or TRBV6-3 with TRBJ2-7; 9 bases line up with TRBD1. Sequencing was carried out using blood. The receptor was derived from a woman aged 25-40 years with Graves' hyperthyroidism. DNA for the CDR3: TGTGCCAGCAGTTACCTGGGACAGGGATATTCGGGCGAGCAGTACCTC. This translates into CASSYLGQGYSGEQYL.